This passage covers 3 T cell receptor delta chains from one sample sequenced in a study of γδ T cells in repeated Plasmodium falciparum infection. TCRdb reprocessed the multiplex PCR reads using CATT. The sample has 45,000 to 60,000 delta-chain clones; roughly 1.9% are singletons. Flow sorting of PBMC yielded separate Vgamma9/Vdelta2+ and Vdelta2-negative gammadelta T cell populations for bulk repertoire analysis. Sequencing input: gamma-delta T cells from blood. Receptor source: a pool of human donors (malaria-infected and uninfected, not separated).

Comments on this clone: TCRdb's entry gives the protein of a much larger clone, which mismatches this DNA's translation at residue 15, likely from a read error; the protein reported here is translated from the DNA. The sample carries other DNA sequences with the same CDR3. The V call is TRDV1, the J call TRDJ2; 9 nucleotides line up with TRDD3. The J gene, not given by TCRdb, was assigned here from a germline match of the nucleotide sequence. Germline CDR1 is TSWWSYY and CDR2 is QGS. There are 21 residues in the CDR3. Trimming removed 3 bases from V and 4 bases from J; junction bases left unmatched: 21. CDR3 coding DNA: TGTGCTCTTGGGGAGCCACAGTTTTTCACTGGGGGACGTTATCAGACAGCACAACTCTTCTTT. Its protein is CALGEPQFFTGGRYQTAQLFF.

Of note for this clone: The TCRdb protein comes from a much larger clone and disagrees with this DNA's translation at residues 19 and 21, likely due to a read error; the protein given here is derived from the DNA. This chain uses TRDV1 with TRDJ1, with D perhaps matching TRDD2 or TRDD3 (7 bases each). The CDR3 extends over 23 amino acids. The V gene's germline CDR1 is TSWWSYY and CDR2 QGS. The CDR3 protein is CALGDTLQFSYVRGIVTYEKRIF. The CDR3 DNA follows: TGTGCTCTTGGGGACACCTTACAGTTTTCCTACGTCCGGGGGATCGTAACTTACGAGAAACGCATCTTT.

As concerns this clone: The mismatch at residue 18 between this DNA's translation and the TCRdb protein of a much larger clone likely reflects a read error; the protein shown is translated from the DNA. TRDV3 is the V gene, and the J gene was not called; the table's TRDD3 call for D was not verified on the DNA. CDR1 and CDR2 (germline): TVYSNPD, GDNSRS (reference sequence). CDR3 length equals 20 residues. CDR3 nucleotides: TGTGCCTTGATAACAGGCCTTCCGCCGTACTGGGGGATACCGACAGATAAACGCATCTTT. It translates to CALITGLPPYWGIPTDKRIF.